Listed below are T cell receptor beta chains from one sample, sequenced in a study of cytomegalovirus exposure and HLA in healthy donors. Some clones are missing from TCRdb's copy, which holds only in-frame ones; the method was immunoSEQ multiplex PCR. The sample has approximately 150,000 clones; around 85% are singletons. Sequencing was carried out using PBMCs. The source of these receptors is a woman between 25 and 40 years old in good health and CMV-seronegative. Both conserved end residues are part of each CDR3. Fields, in order: D gene, V gene, J gene, CDR3 length, clone size, CDR3 DNA, CDR3 protein. The D gene is left open where the match is weak. Expanded clones get a size class; other rows say once, few or many, or leave the size out.

D gene: NA
V gene: TRBV12-2
J gene: TRBJ1-3
CDR3 length: 19
clone size: once
CDR3 DNA: TGTGCAAGTCGCTTAGCGTTGAGGGGACAGGGTGAGGGCGGAAACACCATATATTTT
CDR3 protein: CASRLALRGQGEGGNTIYF

D gene: TRBD2
V gene: TRBV30
J gene: TRBJ2-3
CDR3 length: 16
clone size: NA
CDR3 DNA: TGTGCCTGGAGTGTACCGGGGGGGGGTTCCACAGATACGCAGTATTTT
CDR3 protein: CAWSVPGGGSTDTQYF

D gene: NA
V gene: TRBV5-1
J gene: TRBJ1-2
CDR3 length: 15
clone size: NA
CDR3 DNA: TGCGCCAGCAGCTTGGTCGCGGGGCAGAACTATGGCTACACCTTC
CDR3 protein: CASSLVAGQNYGYTF

D gene: NA
V gene: TRBV6-1
J gene: TRBJ1-6
CDR3 length: 11
clone size: NA
CDR3 DNA: TGTGCCAGCAGTTACCCGTCGGCCCTCCACTTT
CDR3 protein: CASSYPSALHF

D gene: NA
V gene: TRBV29-1
J gene: TRBJ2-5
CDR3 length: 13
clone size: NA
CDR3 DNA: TGCAGCGTCCAAGGGGCAGTCCAAGAGACCCAGTACTTC
CDR3 protein: CSVQGAVQETQYF

D gene: NA
V gene: TRBV16
J gene: TRBJ2-2
CDR3 length: 16
clone size: NA
CDR3 DNA: TGTGCCAGCAGCCTTAACCCCATGACAGGAAGAAGGGAGCTGTTTTTT
CDR3 protein: CASSLNPMTGRRELFF

D gene: NA
V gene: TRBV6-1
J gene: TRBJ1-6
CDR3 length: 14
clone size: NA
CDR3 DNA: TGTGCCAGCAGTGGACTCTCCTATAATTCACCCCTCCACTTT
CDR3 protein: CASSGLSYNSPLHF

D gene: TRBD1
V gene: TRBV5-1
J gene: TRBJ2-3
CDR3 length: 14
clone size: NA
CDR3 DNA: TGCGCCAGCAGCTTGGGGACAGGGTTGGATACGCAGTATTTT
CDR3 protein: CASSLGTGLDTQYF

D gene: TRBD1
V gene: TRBV30
J gene: TRBJ2-3
CDR3 length: 12
clone size: NA
CDR3 DNA: TGTGCCTGGAGACAGGGGGGAGATACGCAGTATTTT
CDR3 protein: CAWRQGGDTQYF

D gene: TRBD1
V gene: TRBV6-1
J gene: TRBJ1-1
CDR3 length: 15
clone size: NA
CDR3 DNA: TGTGCCAGTCGGGGACAGGGGGCGGTGAACACTGAAGCTTTCTTT
CDR3 protein: CASRGQGAVNTEAFF

D gene: NA
V gene: TRBV6-1
J gene: TRBJ1-1
CDR3 length: 13
clone size: few
CDR3 DNA: TGTGCCAGCACCAAAGAGGGAAACACTGAAGCTTTCTTT
CDR3 protein: CASTKEGNTEAFF

D gene: NA
V gene: TRBV18
J gene: TRBJ1-3
CDR3 length: 16
clone size: NA
CDR3 DNA: TGTGCCAGCTCACCCCTGTCGAGTCCCTCGGGAGACACCATATATTTT
CDR3 protein: CASSPLSSPSGDTIYF

D gene: NA
V gene: TRBV6-1
J gene: TRBJ2-7
CDR3 length: 13
clone size: few
CDR3 DNA: TGTGCCAGCAGTGAAAACAGCTCCTACGAGCAGTACTTC
CDR3 protein: CASSENSSYEQYF

D gene: TRBD2
V gene: TRBV5-1
J gene: TRBJ2-7
CDR3 length: 15
clone size: NA
CDR3 DNA: TGCGCCAGCAGAAATCCGGGGGGGAGCTCCTACGAGCAGTACTTC
CDR3 protein: CASRNPGGSSYEQYF

D gene: NA
V gene: TRBV18
J gene: TRBJ1-2
CDR3 length: 12
clone size: NA
CDR3 DNA: TGTGCCAGCTCACCGGTCCTCGGTGGCTACACCTTC
CDR3 protein: CASSPVLGGYTF

D gene: TRBD1
V gene: TRBV9
J gene: TRBJ1-1
CDR3 length: 18
clone size: NA
CDR3 DNA: TGTGCCAGCAGCCCTAGTTGGGGACAGGGGGCAAGGAACACTGAAGCTTTCTTT
CDR3 protein: CASSPSWGQGARNTEAFF

D gene: TRBD1
V gene: TRBV27
J gene: TRBJ1-2
CDR3 length: 13
clone size: NA
CDR3 DNA: TGTGCCAGCAGTCCGGGACAGGGCTATGGCTACACCTTC
CDR3 protein: CASSPGQGYGYTF

D gene: NA
V gene: TRBV2
J gene: TRBJ1-5
CDR3 length: 13
clone size: NA
CDR3 DNA: TGTGCCAGCAGTCCCGGTACCAATCAGCCCCAGCATTTT
CDR3 protein: CASSPGTNQPQHF